This T cell receptor beta chain appears in the sequencing data of a study of shared clonotypes between healthy human individuals. The sequencing of unsorted PBMC DNA took place on ten immunoSEQ deep assay plates. Per the original data handling: Quality scores were absent from the junction-only immunoSEQ sequences, so filtering differed. TCRdb's table, derived via immunoSEQ multiplex PCR, lists solely in-frame clones and lacks some. The V and J calls and clone size are taken from that table; D and trimming were inferred from the DNA. This sample yields roughly 480,000 clones, of which around 80% are seen a single time; 10% to 15% belongs to the top ten. Donors had no recently reported acute infections or vaccinations and were HIV-negative. This clone was detected ten times or more. Per the germline V gene, CDR1 is GTSNPN and CDR2 is SVGIG (reference sequence). The J segment lost 1 base and the V segment lost 3 bases, leaving 4 bases of the junction unmatched. This CDR3 has 15 amino acids.

The V and J genes are TRBV30 and TRBJ1-1; 11 nucleotides agree with TRBD1. The sample comprised PBMCs. This TCR derives from a woman in her 40s in good health. Some clones in this sample may be carry-over from other donors' samples. The CDR3 DNA follows: TGTGCCTGGAGCGCAGGACAGGGGGCGAACACTGAAGCTTTCTTT. Translating gives CAWSAGQGANTEAFF.